The 5 T cell receptor beta chains in this list originate from one sample, sequenced in a study of shared clonotypes between healthy human individuals. TCRdb's table, derived via immunoSEQ multiplex PCR, lists solely in-frame clones and lacks some. This table has about 2 million clones, approximately 94% appearing once. Positively selected for CCR7, the CD45RO-negative cells used as naive CD8 cells excluded terminally differentiated effector memory CD45RA+ cells. Material: naive CD8+ T cells sorted from blood. The receptor set was obtained from a young man in good health.

V and J are TRBV27 and TRBJ2-2; D is possibly TRBD1 (6 bases). Trimming shortened V by 7 bases and J by 6 bases, and 15 bases separated the two germline ends. CDR3 size: 14 residues. Germline V gene lookup returns CDR1 MNHEY and CDR2 SMNVEV (reference sequence). CDR3 DNA sequence: TGTGCCAGCAAACAAATACAGGGACCCGGGGAGCTGTTTTTT. Its protein product is CASKQIQGPGELFF.

The genes are TRBV7-9 and TRBJ2-1; D is perhaps TRBD1 (6 bases). Germline CDR1 is SEHNR and CDR2 is FQNEAQ (reference sequence). V lost 8 bases to trimming and J lost 0 bases, with 11 bases between them. CDR3 size: 14 residues. CDR3 residues: CASPQDSSYNEQFF. Here the CDR3 DNA reads TGTGCCAGCCCGCAGGACAGCTCCTACAATGAGCAGTTCTTC.

The rearrangement joins TRBV7-9 to TRBJ2-7; D is undetermined. This CDR3 has 11 amino acids. Trimming left V 5 bases short and J 5 bases short, with 7 bases between. Germline CDR1 is SEHNR and CDR2 is FQNEAQ (reference sequence). The CDR3 DNA is TGTGCCAGCAGCGAGGATCACGAGCAGTACTTC. Translation: CASSEDHEQYF.

The chain links TRBV4-1 to TRBJ2-7; TRBD2 matches 7 bases. CDR1 and CDR2 from the germline V gene are MGHRA and YSYEKL. The CDR3 is 14 residues long. V was clipped by 4 bases and J by 2 bases; unmatched bases: 5. The chain's CDR3 is CASSPTGTTYEQYF. The DNA for the CDR3 is TGCGCCAGCAGCCCCACCGGGACTACCTACGAGCAGTACTTC.

The chain couples TRBV28 to TRBJ2-7, with a possible D match to TRBD1 (5 bases). The CDR3 loop spans 13 amino acids. The germline V gene encodes CDR1 MDHEN and CDR2 SYDVKM. The ends were cut back, 5 bases at V and 2 bases at J, with 10 bases in the middle. The CDR3 sequence is CASSPGRAYEQYF. DNA of the CDR3: TGTGCCAGCAGTCCAGGGCGAGCCTACGAGCAGTACTTC.